The sequence of this T cell receptor beta chain was determined in a study of blood T cells in healthy people across ages. V lost 3 bases, J lost 0 bases, and 5 bases stayed unmatched. In germline, CDR1 is SGDLS, CDR2 YYNGEE. This CDR3 has 16 residues. A second PCR of roughly 7 to 11 cycles used a sample-barcoded 5' primer and a J-beta primer mix. TCRdb itself ran the 5' RACE reads through MiXCR, one entry per CDR3 protein. The sample has over a million distinct CDR3 sequences, about 23% seen once. The study recruited healthy Caucasian donors from Russia who were aged roughly 6 to 90. The sample was also reused in another study, on T cells of mothers and their children.

Sequences were obtained from blood. The chain joins TRBV9 to TRBJ2-7; 11 bases are shared with TRBD2. The sequence derives from a girl aged 2-10 years in good health. The CDR3 DNA reads as TGTGCCAGCAGCGGGACCACTAGCGGGAGCTCCTACGAGCAGTACTTC. It codes for CASSGTTSGSSYEQYF.